The present T cell receptor beta chain was sequenced within a study of blood T cells in healthy people across ages. Through a sample-barcoded 5' primer and a J-beta primer mix, a second PCR was run for roughly 7 to 11 cycles. TCRdb recomputed calls from the 5' RACE reads with MiXCR, one row per CDR3 protein. The sample has roughly 1.7 million distinct CDR3 sequences, approximately 32% seen once. Germline CDR1 LGHDT, CDR2 YNNKEL (reference sequence). The CDR3 contains 16 residues. V lost 1 base and J lost 5, with 12 bases in between. Sequencing used blood. This sequence was found in a woman aged 25 to 39 in good health. The V call is TRBV3-1, the J call TRBJ1-6; D is possibly TRBD1 (6 bases). CDR3 in DNA: TGTGCCAGCAGCCAAGGGGGGCAGGCTAATAATTCACCCCTCCACTTT. Protein sequence: CASSQGGQANNSPLHF.